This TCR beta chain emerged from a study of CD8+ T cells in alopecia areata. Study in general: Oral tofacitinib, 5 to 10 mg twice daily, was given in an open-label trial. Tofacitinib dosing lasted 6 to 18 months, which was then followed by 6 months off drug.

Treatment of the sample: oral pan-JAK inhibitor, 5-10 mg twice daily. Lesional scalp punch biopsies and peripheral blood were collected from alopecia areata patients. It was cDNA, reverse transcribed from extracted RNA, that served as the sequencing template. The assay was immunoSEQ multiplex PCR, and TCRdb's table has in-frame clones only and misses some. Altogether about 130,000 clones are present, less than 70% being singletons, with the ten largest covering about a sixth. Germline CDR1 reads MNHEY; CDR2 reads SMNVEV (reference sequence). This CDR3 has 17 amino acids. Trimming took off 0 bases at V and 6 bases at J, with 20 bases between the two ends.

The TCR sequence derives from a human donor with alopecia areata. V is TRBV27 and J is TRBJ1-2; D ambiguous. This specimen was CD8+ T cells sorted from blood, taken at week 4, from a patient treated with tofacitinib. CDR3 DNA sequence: TGTGCCAGCAGTTTATCTCGACGTTCTAGCGCGACAAATGGCTACACCTTC. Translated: CASSLSRRSSATNGYTF.